These 21 T cell receptor beta chains were all obtained from the same sample, sequenced in a study of cytomegalovirus exposure and HLA in healthy donors. The PCR made use of 60 Vbeta and 13 Jbeta primers. Assay used: immunoSEQ multiplex PCR; TCRdb lists only in-frame clones, some missing. This sample carries 90,000 to 140,000 clones, about 81% of them seen once, and the ten largest clones take over 2%. Sequenced: PBMCs. Receptors were obtained from a man in his thirties or forties in good health and CMV-seronegative.

Regarding this clone: At one boundary the junction diverges from the germline segment, which might be a read error. The CDR3 protein is CSSSSPDRVGDIEQFF. DNA of the CDR3: TGTTCCAGCAGCTCACCGGACAGGGTCGGGGACATTGAGCAGTTCTTC. The gene calls are TRBV7-9 and TRBJ2-1; 8 bases align to TRBD1. Germline V CDR1 and CDR2: SEHNR, FQNEAQ (reference sequence). The CDR3 runs 16 residues.

CDR3 amino acids: CASSPGNGEQYF. The DNA for the CDR3 is TGTGCCAGCTCCCCGGGAAATGGCGAGCAGTACTTC. The rearrangement links TRBV18 to TRBJ2-7, with TRBD2 as a possible D gene (5 bases). The V gene's germline CDR1 is KGHSH and CDR2 LQKENI. This CDR3 comprises 12 residues. V lost 6 bases to trimming and J lost 6 bases, with 12 bases between them.

This clone was seen a few times. V and J are TRBV18 and TRBJ1-4, with 9 bases that match TRBD1. The length of the CDR3 is 15 residues. The germline CDR1 and CDR2 sequences are KGHSH and LQKENI. The V segment lost 4 bases and the J segment 8 bases; nucleotides outside the gene matches: 8. The CDR3 sequence is CASSLEQGAEEKLFF. In DNA form, the CDR3 reads TGTGCCAGCTCACTAGAACAGGGGGCTGAAGAAAAACTGTTTTTT.

The chain has TRBV5-1 and TRBJ2-5, with D uncertain. The length of the CDR3 is 11 residues. V was clipped by 3 bases and J by 2 bases, with 2 bases between them. Germline lookup yields CDR1 SGHRS and CDR2 YFSETQ. CDR3 loop: CASSSQETQYF. Here the CDR3 DNA reads TGCGCCAGCAGCTCACAAGAGACCCAGTACTTC. Full variable domain (missing parts from reference TRBV5-1 and TRBJ2-5): KAGVTQTPRYLIKTRGQQVTLSCSPISGHRSVSWYQQTPGQGLQFLFEYFSETQRNKGNFPGRFSGRQFSNSRSEMNVSTLELGDSALYLCASSSQETQYFGPGTRLLVL.

The sample holds a few counts of this clone. The rearrangement joins TRBV18 to TRBJ2-1; no reliable D call. There are 15 residues in the CDR3. CDR1 and CDR2 from the germline V gene are KGHSH and LQKENI. V was clipped by 4 bases and J by 0 bases, with 10 bases between them. The CDR3 nucleotides read TGTGCCAGCTCACGAGGATCGGTCTCCTACAATGAGCAGTTCTTC. Translated, it gives CASSRGSVSYNEQFF.

V is TRBV5-1 and J is TRBJ2-7; D is possibly TRBD1 (5 bases). In germline, CDR1 is SGHRS, CDR2 YFSETQ. V lost 0 bases and J 6 bases, leaving 13 bases between the germline ends. CDR3 length equals 14 residues. In nucleotides, the CDR3 is TGCGCCAGCAGCTTGGCCAGGTTAGGGGTCGAGCAGTACTTC. As protein: CASSLARLGVEQYF. The full variable domain, in which reference TRBV5-1 and TRBJ2-7 provide the parts outside the CDR3, is KAGVTQTPRYLIKTRGQQVTLSCSPISGHRSVSWYQQTPGQGLQFLFEYFSETQRNKGNFPGRFSGRQFSNSRSEMNVSTLELGDSALYLCASSLARLGVEQYFGPGTRLTVT.

V and J are TRBV29-1 and TRBJ2-3; 7 nucleotides align to TRBD2. With V trimmed by 4 bases and J by 2 bases, 3 bases remained unmatched. The CDR3 length is 13 residues. Germline V gene lookup returns CDR1 SQVTM and CDR2 ANQGSEA. The CDR3 protein is CSVGGGTTDTQYF. In nucleotides, the CDR3 is TGCAGCGTTGGGGGGGGGACCACAGATACGCAGTATTTT.

This clone has more than one count but fewer than ten. This sequence joins TRBV28 and TRBJ1-5; D possibly corresponds to TRBD1 (6 bases). V gave up 8 bases and J gave up 7 bases, with 12 bases separating them. The CDR3 covers 12 residues. Germline CDR1 MDHEN, CDR2 SYDVKM. The CDR3: CASREGEQPQHF. The CDR3 DNA follows: TGTGCCAGCCGCGAGGGGGAGCAGCCCCAGCATTTT.

The genes are TRBV7-2 and TRBJ1-5; 7 positions match TRBD1. CDR1 is SGHTA, CDR2 FQGNSA, per germline. There are 16 residues in the CDR3. J lost 5 bases, V lost 6 bases, and 13 bases had no gene match. The CDR3: CASSFTGSQGDQPQHF. The CDR3 region has the DNA TGTGCCAGCAGTTTCACAGGGAGCCAGGGGGATCAGCCCCAGCATTTT.

The chain joins TRBV28 to TRBJ1-1; D call uncertain. Trimming shortened V by 4 bases and J by 0 bases, and 3 bases separated the two germline ends. Germline V gene data show CDR1 as MDHEN and CDR2 as SYDVKM. The CDR3 is made up of 12 amino acids. The CDR3 is CASSSMNTEAFF. DNA for the CDR3: TGTGCCAGCAGTTCCATGAACACTGAAGCTTTCTTT.

The rearrangement links TRBV29-1 to TRBJ2-3, with D possibly TRBD1 on 5 matching bases. Deletions cut 3 bases from V and 5 bases from J, with 12 bases between. Germline CDR1 reads SQVTM; CDR2 reads ANQGSEA. The CDR3 loop spans 13 amino acids. CDR3 sequence: CSVDATAGDTQYF. The CDR3 bases are TGCAGCGTTGACGCGACAGCTGGAGATACGCAGTATTTT.

The chain uses TRBV9 and TRBJ2-7, with 7 bases fitting TRBD1. Germline V gives CDR1 SGDLS, CDR2 YYNGEE. Trimming removed 2 bases from V and 5 bases from J; junction bases left unmatched: 13. This CDR3 is built from 16 residues. The CDR3 sequence: CASSVGRVQGSHEQYF. The CDR3, as DNA: TGTGCCAGCAGCGTCGGACGAGTACAGGGGAGCCACGAGCAGTACTTC.

V and J are TRBV7-2 and TRBJ1-4; no reliable D call. The CDR3 consists of 13 residues. V was trimmed by 4 bases and J by 4 bases, leaving 7 bases between them. Germline V CDR1 and CDR2: SGHTA, FQGNSA. The CDR3 DNA follows: TGTGCCAGCAGCTCGTTCCTTAATGAAAAACTGTTTTTT. This encodes CASSSFLNEKLFF. The whole variable domain, remainder taken from reference TRBV7-2 and TRBJ1-4, is GAGVSQSPSNKVTEKGKDVELRCDPISGHTALYWYRQSLGQGLEFLIYFQGNSAPDKSGLPSDRFSAERTGGSVSTLTIQRTQQEDSAVYLCASSSFLNEKLFFGSGTQLSVL.

The J gene is TRBJ2-7, the V gene TRBV10-3, with TRBD1 identical over 10 bases. The CDR3 consists of 16 residues. V lost 6 bases and J lost 0; bases outside the gene matches: 8. CDR1 and CDR2 (germline): ENHRY, SYGVKD. The CDR3 loop is CAISGDRGPSSYEQYF. The CDR3 coding sequence is TGTGCCATCAGCGGCGACAGGGGGCCGAGCTCCTACGAGCAGTACTTC.

This sequence joins TRBV5-4 and TRBJ2-5; TRBD1 aligns across 7 bases. Per germline, CDR1 SGHNT and CDR2 YYREEE (reference sequence). The CDR3 is 15 residues long. The junction had 4 bases not matched to a gene; V was cut back by 0 bases and J by 2 bases. The CDR3 region is CASSLAGRGQETQYF. DNA for the CDR3: TGTGCCAGCAGCTTGGCCGGCAGGGGGCAAGAGACCCAGTACTTC.

This clone was observed a single time. The chain is built from TRBV30 and TRBJ2-7, with 11 positions matching TRBD2. V was pared by 1 base and J by 2 bases, with 7 bases of the junction left unmatched. Germline V CDR1 and CDR2: GTSNPN, SVGIG (reference sequence). The CDR3 is made up of 16 amino acids. CDR3 DNA: TGTGCCTGGAGTGGAGCTACTAGCGGGGGCACCTACGAGCAGTACTTC. Its protein is CAWSGATSGGTYEQYF.

This chain links TRBV4-2 with TRBJ1-5, with TRBD1 identical over 7 bases. Trimming cost V 3 bases and J 2 bases; bases outside gene matches: 10. Germline values: CDR1 LGHNA, CDR2 YNFKEQ. The CDR3 consists of 17 residues. Here the CDR3 DNA reads TGTGCCAGCAGCCAGGGGGAGACAGGGTTGGGCAATCAGCCCCAGCATTTT. As protein: CASSQGETGLGNQPQHF.

The V call is TRBV2, the J call TRBJ2-1; D is perhaps TRBD1 (5 bases). The CDR3 totals 14 residues. CDR1 SNHLY and CDR2 FYNNEI come from the germline V gene. V gave up 8 bases and J gave up 4 bases, with 15 bases separating them. DNA of the CDR3: TGTGCCAGCTCGGACACCACCCGGTACAATGAGCAGTTCTTC. Translating it yields CASSDTTRYNEQFF.

Of note for this clone: Additional DNA sequences in this sample encode the identical CDR3. V usage is TRBV28 and J usage is TRBJ1-4; 7 bases agree with TRBD1. From germline, CDR1 is MDHEN and CDR2 SYDVKM. V lost 5 bases, J lost 5 bases, and 8 bases stayed unmatched. The CDR3 is 15 residues long. DNA for the CDR3: TGTGCCAGCAGTCCCCCTCAGGGGGTGAATGAAAAACTGTTTTTT. Its translation is CASSPPQGVNEKLFF.

The chain links TRBV27 to TRBJ2-5; 12 bases align to TRBD2. V lost 5 bases to trimming and J lost 4 bases; unmatched junction nucleotides: 11. Germline V CDR1 and CDR2: MNHEY, SMNVEV (reference sequence). The length of the CDR3 is 17 residues. The CDR3 protein is CASSPLRLAGEGETQYF. DNA of the CDR3: TGTGCCAGCAGTCCGCTACGACTAGCGGGAGAGGGAGAGACCCAGTACTTC.

J is TRBJ1-2 and V is TRBV14; 9 nucleotides agree with TRBD1. The trim removed 4 bases at V and 8 bases at J, leaving 11 bases unmatched. The CDR3 has 15 residues. Germline V gene sequence: CDR1 SGHDN, CDR2 FVKESK. CDR3 in DNA: TGTGCCAGCAGCCGTCCCGGGACAGGGTTTGGCGGCTACACCTTC. Translating it yields CASSRPGTGFGGYTF.